This record looks at one TCR beta chain sequence and its context. What it binds is unknown. The CDR3 runs to 15 residues. V was pared by 0 bases and J by 6 bases, with 12 bases between. The V gene's germline CDR1 is MNHEY and CDR2 SVGAGI. This sample was included in a study of T cell responses to AZD1222 COVID-19 vaccine. Study-level findings and limits: Clonal diversity may have been underestimated in mostly white British donors. Spike as a whole was targeted by vaccine-associated CD4 TCRs, dominant at 160-218 and 743-854.

Profiled with immunoSEQ multiplex PCR; TCRdb holds only in-frame clones, not every one. The sample contains under 30,000 clones, approximately 90% of which appear only once. Second-dose timings of about 4 or about 12 weeks were pooled. V usage is TRBV6-5 and J usage is TRBJ1-3; no clear D gene. This TCR was sampled from an adult who received the AZD1222 COVID-19 vaccine. Material: peripheral blood, obtained 28 days after the second AZD1222 dose. This CDR3 reads CASSYSFQSENTIYF. In DNA form, the CDR3 reads TGTGCCAGCAGTTACTCTTTTCAAAGCGAAAACACCATATATTTT.